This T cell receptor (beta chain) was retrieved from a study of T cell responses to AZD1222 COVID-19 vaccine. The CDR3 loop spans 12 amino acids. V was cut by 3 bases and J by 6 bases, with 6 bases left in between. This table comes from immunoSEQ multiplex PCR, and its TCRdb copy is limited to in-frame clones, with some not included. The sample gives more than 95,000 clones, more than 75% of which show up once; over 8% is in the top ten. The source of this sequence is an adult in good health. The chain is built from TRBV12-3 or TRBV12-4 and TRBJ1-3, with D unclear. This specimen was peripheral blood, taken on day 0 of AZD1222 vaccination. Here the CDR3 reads CASSLRVNTIYF. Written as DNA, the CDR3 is TGTGCCAGCAGTTTGCGGGTAAACACCATATATTTT.